This TCR beta chain is from a study of blood T cells in healthy people across ages. This clonotype occurred a few times. With a J-beta primer mix and a sample-barcoded 5' primer, a second PCR ran about 6 to 11 cycles. From the 5' RACE reads, TCRdb called clonotypes with MiXCR, one entry per CDR3 protein. The sample contains 580,000 or so distinct CDR3 sequences, around 50% of which appear only once. This receptor was identified in a man at least 80 years old in good health. Sample: blood.

The CDR3 here is CSGGGRWGETQYF. For the CDR3, the DNA is TGCAGCGGAGGCGGGAGATGGGGAGAGACCCAGTACTTC. The chain couples TRBV20-1 to TRBJ2-4, with 7 bases lining up with TRBD2. The J call may be faulty, since TRBJ2-5 better matches the DNA end. This CDR3 comprises 13 residues. Germline V gene lookup returns CDR1 DFQATT and CDR2 SNEGSKA (reference sequence).